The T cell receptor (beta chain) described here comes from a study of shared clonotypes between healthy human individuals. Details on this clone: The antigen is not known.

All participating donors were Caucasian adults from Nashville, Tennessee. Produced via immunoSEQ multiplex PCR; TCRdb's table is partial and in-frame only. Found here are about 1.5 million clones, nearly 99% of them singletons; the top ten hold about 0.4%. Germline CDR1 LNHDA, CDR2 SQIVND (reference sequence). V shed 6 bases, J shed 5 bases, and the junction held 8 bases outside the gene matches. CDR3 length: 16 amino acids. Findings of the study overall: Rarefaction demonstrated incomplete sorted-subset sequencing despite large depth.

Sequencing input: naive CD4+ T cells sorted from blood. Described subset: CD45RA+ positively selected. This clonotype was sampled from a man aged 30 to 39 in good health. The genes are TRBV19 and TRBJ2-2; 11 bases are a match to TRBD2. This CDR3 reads CASSERLAGKTGELFF. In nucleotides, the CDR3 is TGTGCCAGTAGCGAGAGACTAGCGGGGAAGACCGGGGAGCTGTTTTTT.